The entry below gives a single TCR beta chain sequence along with its context. Its target is not known. These data belong to a study of immune evolution from preneoplasia to lung adenocarcinoma. Study-wide findings and caveats: Normal lung had highest clonality; later lesions appeared denser, more diverse. Highest clonality occurred in KRAS-mutant, not EGFR-mutant or double wild-type, nodules.

Some clones are missing from TCRdb's copy, which holds only in-frame ones; the method was immunoSEQ multiplex PCR. This table has approximately 2,500 clones, about 86% appearing once. The sequenced material came from FFPE invasive lung adenocarcinoma tissue. This clonotype was sampled from a person aged 70 to 85 with invasive lung adenocarcinoma.

This chain's CDR3 is CSAPWPYEQYF. CDR3 DNA sequence: TGCAGTGCTCCGTGGCCCTACGAGCAGTACTTC. The chain carries TRBV20-1 and TRBJ2-7; D gene ambiguous. Trimming took off 5 bases at V and 2 bases at J, with 7 bases between the two ends. Germline-derived CDR1 and CDR2 are DFQATT and SNEGSKA (reference sequence). The length of the CDR3 is 11 residues.